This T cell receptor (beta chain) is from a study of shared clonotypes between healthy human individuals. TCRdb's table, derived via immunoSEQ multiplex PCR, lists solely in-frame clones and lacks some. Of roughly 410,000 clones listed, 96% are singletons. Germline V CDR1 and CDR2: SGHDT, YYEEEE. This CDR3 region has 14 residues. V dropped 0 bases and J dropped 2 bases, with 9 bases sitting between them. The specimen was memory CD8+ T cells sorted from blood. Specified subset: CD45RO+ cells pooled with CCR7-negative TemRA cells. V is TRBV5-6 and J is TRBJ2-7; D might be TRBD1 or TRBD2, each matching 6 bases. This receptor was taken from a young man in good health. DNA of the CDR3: TGTGCCAGCAGCTTGGTAAGGGGGGCCTACGAGCAGTACTTC. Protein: CASSLVRGAYEQYF. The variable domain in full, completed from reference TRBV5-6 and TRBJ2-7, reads DAGVTQSPTHLIKTRGQQVTLRCSPKSGHDTVSWYQQALGQGPQFIFQYYEEEERQRGNFPDRFSGHQFPNYSSELNVNALLLGDSALYLCASSLVRGAYEQYFGPGTRLTVT.